A selection of T cell receptor beta chains follows, all from one sample in a study of blood T cell repertoires in COVID-19. Using immunoSEQ multiplex PCR, the repertoire was profiled, and TCRdb retains in-frame clones only, with some absent. The sample has 90,000 to 100,000 clones; less than 90% are singletons. The sample taken for sequencing was peripheral blood. These receptors all come from an elderly man with acute or convalescent COVID-19. Both conserved end residues are part of each CDR3. D genes are given only for firm matches. Where a row states a size, it is once, few, many or the class of an expanded clone; other rows omit it.

. | TRBJ2-4 | TRBD1 | TRBV19 | CASSKTGANIAKNIQYF | TGTGCCAGTAGCAAGACAGGGGCTAACATAGCCAAAAACATTCAGTACTTC
. | TRBJ2-5 | . | TRBV19 | CASTQKGGVRSETQYF | TGTGCCAGCACTCAAAAAGGGGGAGTTCGGTCAGAGACCCAGTACTTC
once | TRBJ2-1 | TRBD2 | TRBV28 | CASSGLVHEQFF | TGTGCCAGCAGCGGACTAGTCCATGAGCAGTTCTTC
. | TRBJ2-3 | TRBD2 | TRBV4-3 | CASSQVLAGGPGRADTQYF | TGCGCCAGCAGCCAAGTCCTCGCGGGAGGGCCCGGGAGGGCAGATACGCAGTATTTT
. | TRBJ1-3 | TRBD1 | TRBV6-6 | CASSRYDRATRNTIYF | TGTGCCAGCAGTCGATACGACAGGGCGACGAGGAACACCATATATTTT
. | TRBJ2-1 | . | TRBV7-2 | CASSYLLPSVKNEQFF | TGTGCCAGCAGCTATCTACTTCCTAGCGTCAAAAATGAGCAGTTCTTC
. | TRBJ2-3 | TRBD2 | TRBV10-3 | CAISGGTSGRTDTQYF | TGTGCCATCAGTGGGGGGACTAGCGGGAGGACAGATACGCAGTATTTT
. | TRBJ1-2 | TRBD1 | TRBV5-1 | CASSLGQGGGGYTF | TGCGCCAGCAGCTTGGGACAGGGTGGTGGTGGCTACACCTTC
. | TRBJ2-2 | TRBD2 | TRBV3-1/TRBV3-2 | CASSQDSGRPVGELFF | TGTGCCAGCAGCCAAGATTCCGGGAGGCCCGTCGGGGAGCTGTTTTTT
few | TRBJ2-7 | TRBD1 | TRBV9 | CASKKETGGLQQYEQYF | TGTGCCAGCAAAAAGGAGACAGGGGGCCTACAGCAATACGAGCAGTACTTC
. | TRBJ2-1 | . | TRBV5-1 | CASASQGISSYNEQFF | TGCGCCTCAGCAAGTCAGGGGATAAGCTCCTACAATGAGCAGTTCTTC
. | TRBJ2-3 | . | TRBV19 | CASKLAGLHTDTQYF | TGTGCCAGTAAGTTAGCAGGGCTCCACACAGATACGCAGTATTTT
once | TRBJ2-3 | . | TRBV14 | CASSRLLFTDTQYF | TGTGCCAGCAGCCGATTACTTTTCACAGATACGCAGTATTTT
. | TRBJ2-5 | . | TRBV5-1 | CASSLTGLPSETQYF | TGCGCCAGCAGCTTAACGGGACTCCCAAGCGAGACCCAGTACTTC
. | TRBJ2-5 | . | TRBV29-1 | CSAGTAPVETQYF | TGCAGCGCCGGGACTGCCCCTGTGGAGACCCAGTACTTC
. | TRBJ1-5 | . | TRBV14 | CASSQDNPLELLGNQPQHF | TGTGCCAGCAGCCAAGATAACCCGCTGGAGTTACTTGGCAATCAGCCCCAGCATTTT
. | TRBJ2-5 | TRBD2 | TRBV6-2/TRBV6-3 | CASSYRGAGLAGVVEGETQYF | TGTGCCAGCAGTTACAGGGGTGCGGGACTAGCGGGAGTAGTAGAAGGAGAGACCCAGTACTTC
. | TRBJ2-2 | . | TRBV6-2/TRBV6-3 | CASSYILGGKGELFF | TGTGCCAGCAGTTACATCTTAGGGGGAAAGGGGGAGCTGTTTTTT